This T cell receptor (beta chain) originates from a study of cytomegalovirus exposure and HLA in healthy donors. Germline V gene lookup returns CDR1 MDHEN and CDR2 SYDVKM. This CDR3 contains 14 residues. Trimming at V came to 6 bases and at J to 0 bases, leaving 4 bases not matched to a gene. TCRdb's copy holds only in-frame clones and misses some; the assay was immunoSEQ multiplex PCR. The repertoire holds about 65,000 clones, with 92% as singletons. Remarks on this clone: Other DNA sequences in this specimen translate into the identical CDR3.

The sequence was collected from a woman under 30 in good health and CMV-seronegative. The chain recombines TRBV28 with TRBJ2-7, with 8 bases aligning to TRBD1. Sequencing was done on a sample of PBMCs. CDR3 residues: CASSLTGGSYEQYF. In nucleotides, the CDR3 is TGTGCCAGCAGCTTAACAGGGGGCTCCTACGAGCAGTACTTC. Variable domain in full (rest from reference TRBV28 and TRBJ2-7): DVKVTQSSRYLVKRTGEKVFLECVQDMDHENMFWYRQDPGLGLRLIYFSYDVKMKEKGDIPEGYSVSREKKERFSLILESASTNQTSMYLCASSLTGGSYEQYFGPGTRLTVT.